This T cell receptor (beta chain) was recorded in a study of beta chain features in type 1 diabetes. The study, taken as a whole, reports: Moderate but significant shortening of TCRB CDR3s was recorded in all four CD4+ subsets from Type 1 diabetes patients.

V was trimmed by 6 bases and J by 5 bases, leaving 25 bases between them. Germline CDR1 reads KGHSH; CDR2 reads LQKENI. CDR3 length: 17 residues. Of note for this clone: Its antigen is still unknown.

Isolated RNA was reverse transcribed in full, so expressed TCRB transcripts were sequenced. TCRdb's copy holds only in-frame clones and misses some; the assay was immunoSEQ multiplex PCR. The table lists 200,000 to 250,000 clones, over 11% of them singletons. The TCR sequence derives from a man aged 30 to 39 with type 1 diabetes. This rearrangement joins TRBV18 to TRBJ2-5, with D possibly being TRBD1 (6 bases). The sequenced material came from naive CD4+ T cells from blood. The CDR3: CASSVVDSTGLAETQYF. The CDR3 DNA reads TGTGCCAGCTCCGTCGTAGACTCTACAGGGTTAGCGGAGACCCAGTACTTC.